The next 6 T cell receptor beta chains were all read from a single sample in a study of T-cell memory formation after mild COVID-19. TCRdb reprocessed the 5' RACE reads via MiXCR and lists one record per CDR3 protein. Of approximately 400,000 distinct CDR3 sequences listed, roughly a quarter were seen once; the top ten hold around 8.7%. The sample comprised PBMCs or a T cell subset sorted from them (not recorded which). Source of these receptors: an adult woman who had mild COVID-19 (a few samples of this study predate the infection). Cell type and time point are not known.

This clonotype was detected only a few times. The chain employs TRBV12-3 or TRBV12-4 and TRBJ2-7; a weak D match, TRBD1 (6 bases). The CDR3 totals 15 residues. Deletions cut 4 bases from V and 5 bases from J, with 18 bases between. Here the CDR3 DNA reads TGTGCCAGCAGTTCAGGGGACACCCTTCGGGACGAGCAGTACTTC. It translates to CASSSGDTLRDEQYF.

This clonotype has just a few counts. The chain joins TRBV19 to TRBJ1-1, with 9 bases aligning to TRBD1. Germline V gene lookup returns CDR1 LNHDA and CDR2 SQIVND (reference sequence). The CDR3 has 15 amino acids. The V and J ends lost 5 bases and 7 bases, in that order; junction bases with no gene match: 11. DNA of the CDR3: TGTGCCAGTAGTCCCTCCGGGACAGGGCCCTTTGAAGCTTTCTTT. Protein product: CASSPSGTGPFEAFF.

The chain combines TRBV3-1 with TRBJ2-7; 8 bases agree with TRBD1. V lost 1 base, J lost 3 bases, and 5 bases stayed unmatched. The CDR3 sequence is 15 residues long. Germline V CDR1 and CDR2: LGHDT, YNNKEL (reference sequence). CDR3 sequence reads: CASSQAGTGHYEQYF. Written as DNA, the CDR3 is TGTGCCAGCAGCCAAGCCGGGACAGGCCACTACGAGCAGTACTTC.

V is TRBV30 and J is TRBJ1-2; 7 bases agree with TRBD1. The CDR3 runs to 13 residues. V was pared by 5 bases and J by 5 bases, with 8 bases of the junction left unmatched. CDR1 is GTSNPN, CDR2 SVGIG, per germline (reference sequence). This chain's CDR3 is CAWSPGQHYGYTF. The CDR3 bases are TGTGCCTGGTCCCCGGGACAGCATTATGGCTACACCTTC.

V and J are TRBV20-1 and TRBJ2-3; D unclear. CDR3 length equals 14 residues. The V end was cut by 0 bases, the J end by 3 bases, with 10 bases between. Germline V CDR1 and CDR2: DFQATT, SNEGSKA (reference sequence). CDR3 sequence: CSARDQVVTDTQYF. CDR3 nucleotide sequence: TGCAGTGCTAGAGATCAGGTAGTGACAGATACGCAGTATTTT.

The CDR3 DNA reads TGTGCCAGCAGCCAAACCTCCGGGACAAACTACGAGCAGTACTTC. It translates to CASSQTSGTNYEQYF. The V and J genes are TRBV3-1 and TRBJ2-7, with D maybe TRBD1 (6 bases). The germline V gene has CDR1 LGHDT and CDR2 YNNKEL (reference sequence). V lost 2 bases to trimming and J lost 3 bases, with 14 bases between them. The CDR3 covers 15 residues.